This entry describes one T cell receptor (beta chain). This clone was recorded once. Its antigen is not yet known. Qualities for individual bases were not recorded, and no much larger clone is one base off. The data were taken from a study of TIL therapy for anti-PD-1-resistant metastatic lung cancer (dated by TCRdb to the early 2020s). As for the study more broadly: Tumors were collected before any PD-1/PD-L1 blockade, after which patients were given nivolumab, and patients who progressed were given lymphodepletion, an infusion of expanded TIL and IL-2. Among the enrolled patients, the median age was roughly 50 years (range about 38-75), and the median tumor PD-L1 proportion score was under 6.5%. The cohort was predominantly lung adenocarcinoma, with several EGFR-mutant and two ALK-rearranged tumors, and half of patients were current or former smokers. A median non-synonymous tumor mutation burden of about 1.5 mutations per megabase was determined across the cohort by whole-exome sequencing. T cell receptor beta sequencing of tumor and peripheral blood served to follow clonotypes across the tumor, the expanded TIL product, and serial blood samples.

The full study reports these points: The baseline peripheral repertoire was partially replaced by infused TIL clonotypes, which then decayed over months, and no apparent association between persistence and response was found. The study protocol defined all tumor marker inferences as exploratory. The cohort was highly selected, with more treatment-naive, never-smoker and oncogene-addicted patients than typical, limiting generalizability.

In light of the paper, this sample's time point label describes: pre-treatment sample, taken before nivolumab and TIL therapy. A phase I trial run at two centers enrolled adults with stage 4 NSCLC between 2017 and early 2020. The samples were drawn from an open-label, single-arm phase I trial testing tumor-infiltrating lymphocyte therapy combined with nivolumab in advanced non-small cell lung cancer. Blood mononuclear cells were isolated from EDTA tubes by Ficoll gradient and were snap-frozen as pellets, and DNA was extracted with a Qiagen mini-prep kit. Using bias-controlled multiplex PCR with the immunoSEQ v3 hsTCRB kit, the TCR beta CDR3 regions were amplified from genomic DNA. An Illumina NextSeq 500 was used to sequence the TCR libraries, reaching around 2.1 million read pairs at survey level or roughly 5-6.5 million at deep level. The published analysis was carried out like this. Clonality was reported by immunoSEQ Analyzer software, which also assigned V, D and J genes and filtered out non-productive sequences. Repertoires of infused TIL and blood were compared using productive Simpson clonality and the Morisita overlap index of productive TRB rearrangements. Absolute clonotype counts in blood were estimated by multiplying the lymphocyte count by the CD3+ fraction and by the productive frequency of the clone. TCRdb took over this immuneACCESS table, retaining in-frame rearrangements with V and J assigned. Such tables are incomplete; in checked studies, under half of the missing clones stem from an unresolved V gene, and the remainder is unexplained. V, J and clone size reflect that table, while D and trimming were determined from the DNA. Across this sample there are tens of thousands of clones, with around 80% seen only once. The ten top clones hold around 16% of the sample.

This clonotype was sampled from a man between 70 and 80 years old with non-small cell lung cancer. The source was blood, collected at baseline.

This receptor carries the CDR3 CAISGGQGAYNEQFF. The nucleotide sequence reads TGTGCCATCAGTGGGGGACAGGGGGCCTACAATGAGCAGTTCTTC. Recombination joined TRBV10-3 with TRBJ2-1, with 11 middle bases fitting TRBD1. V is cut back by 4 bases and J by 2 bases, with 1 base in the junction unmatched. Inclusive of the bounding cysteine and phenylalanine, the CDR3 is 15 residues long. Only the CDR3 DNA stays, 45 bases, in frame from base 1. Taken from the germline V gene, the CDR1 and CDR2 loops are ENHRY and SYGVKD.